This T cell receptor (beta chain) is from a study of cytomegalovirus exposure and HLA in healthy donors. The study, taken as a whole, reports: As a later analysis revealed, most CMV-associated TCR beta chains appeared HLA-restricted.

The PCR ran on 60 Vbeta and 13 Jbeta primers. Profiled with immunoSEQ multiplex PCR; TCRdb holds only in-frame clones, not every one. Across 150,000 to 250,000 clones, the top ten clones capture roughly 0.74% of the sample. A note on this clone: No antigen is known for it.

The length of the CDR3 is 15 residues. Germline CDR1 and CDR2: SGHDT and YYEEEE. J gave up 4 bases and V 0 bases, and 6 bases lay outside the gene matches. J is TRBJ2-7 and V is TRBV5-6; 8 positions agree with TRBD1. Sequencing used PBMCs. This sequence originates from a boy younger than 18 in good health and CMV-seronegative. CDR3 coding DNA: TGTGCCAGCAGCTTGGATCCAGGGGGCGCTTACGAGCAGTACTTC. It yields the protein CASSLDPGGAYEQYF.